This T cell receptor (beta chain) appears in the sequencing data of a study of response to subunit inactivated influenza vaccine. One entry per CDR3 protein results from TCRdb running MiXCR on the RT-PCR reads. Of 150,000 or so distinct CDR3 sequences in the sample, about 11% are singletons; the top ten hold roughly 36%. There are 14 residues in the CDR3. Germline values: CDR1 SGHVS, CDR2 FNYEAQ. The V gene lost 1 base and the J gene lost 3 bases, with 9 bases spanning the gap. The material was CD8+ T cells sorted from PBMCs, obtained around 25 months after vaccination. The clonotype was recovered from a man aged 50 to 69 who received an inactivated influenza vaccine. V and J are TRBV7-6 and TRBJ1-1; no reliable D call. The chain's CDR3 is CASSLGQTYTEAFF. The CDR3 bases are TGTGCCAGCAGCTTAGGGCAGACATACACTGAAGCTTTCTTT.